The clone carrying this T cell receptor beta chain has at least ten counts. The antigen is not known. This specimen belongs to a study of breast tumors, draining lymph nodes, adjacent tissues. V shed 4 bases and J shed 6 bases, with 19 bases lying between them. CDR3 length equals 15 residues. The germline V gene has CDR1 SEHNR and CDR2 FQNEAQ (reference sequence). General study points: Compared with basal-like, luminal-like tumors shared significantly more repertoire with nontumor tissue. The lymph node origin of tumor T cells was framed as consistent with a hypothesis, not demonstrated. Findings are consistent with lymph node origin and intratumoral expansion of most tumor T cells. Compared with lymph nodes, tumors were less diverse; compared with nontumor tissue, more.

Samples came from axillary lymph nodes draining the breast cancer. A single record per CDR3 protein comes from TCRdb applying MiXCR to the multiplex PCR reads. In the table there are about 94,000 distinct CDR3 sequences, roughly 28% of which are singletons. Sequencing was done on a sample of axillary lymph node tissue. The chain has TRBV7-9 and TRBJ2-7, with D possibly TRBD1 on 6 matching bases. The source is a female donor with breast cancer. Some clones in this sample may be carry-over from other donors' samples. The CDR3 protein is CASSWGQGLSGEQYF. The CDR3 DNA reads TGTGCCAGCAGCTGGGGGCAGGGTCTATCGGGCGAGCAGTACTTC.